The following is a TCR beta chain sequence with its context. The entry originates in a study of blood T cell repertoires in COVID-19. Study context: The study drew acute and convalescent COVID-19 samples from the United States, Italy and Spain.

The study counted Cohort 3 donors as recovered given two negative PCRs, clearance, or symptom resolution. Sequencing used immunoSEQ multiplex PCR; TCRdb keeps in-frame clones, though not all of them. This table holds a few hundred thousand clones, 85% to 90% found once. This CDR3 region has 14 residues. Germline-derived CDR1 and CDR2 are SNHLY and FYNNEI. V lost 0 bases, J lost 6 bases, and 9 bases lay in between. This receptor was taken from a man aged 18 to 29 who had recovered from COVID-19. This rearrangement joins TRBV2 to TRBJ1-5; no definite D call. Input material: PBMCs or T cells enriched from blood (not recorded which). The CDR3 region is CASSEAVWAQPQHF. CDR3 coding DNA: TGTGCCAGCAGTGAAGCGGTGTGGGCTCAGCCCCAGCATTTT.